This T cell receptor (beta chain) was recorded in a study of molecular identifiers for immune sequencing clone quantification. Findings of the study overall: Spiked Jurkat TCR RNA equivalent to one cell reportedly surfaced among approximately 990,000 naive cells.

Naive CD8 library inputs spanned about 19,000 to 1,000,000 sorted cells and 10%, 30% or 50% RNA. Using a CD8+CD4-CCR7+CD45RA+ phenotype, naive CD8 T cells were sorted. Libraries of bulk TCR were made by previously described methods (with listed TCR primers). MiXCR was run by TCRdb on the PCR reads, yielding one entry per CDR3 protein. The table records about half a million distinct CDR3 sequences, over 20% of them present only once. The V gene lost 4 bases and the J gene lost 2 bases, with 10 bases spanning the gap. Germline CDR1 reads SGHAT; CDR2 reads FQNNGV. The CDR3 sequence is 14 residues long. The sample holds many counts of this clonotype. What it binds is not known.

This receptor was taken from a human donor in good health. Some libraries in this study had Jurkat cell RNA spiked in. Specimen: naive CD8+ T cells from blood, with Jurkat cell RNA spiked in. Stated subset: FACS-sorted CD8+CD4-CCR7+CD45RA+ naive T cells. The J gene is TRBJ2-3, the V gene TRBV11-2; no firm D call. The CDR3, as DNA: TGTGCCAGCAGCTCCGGAGAGAACACAGATACGCAGTATTTT. It codes for CASSSGENTDTQYF.